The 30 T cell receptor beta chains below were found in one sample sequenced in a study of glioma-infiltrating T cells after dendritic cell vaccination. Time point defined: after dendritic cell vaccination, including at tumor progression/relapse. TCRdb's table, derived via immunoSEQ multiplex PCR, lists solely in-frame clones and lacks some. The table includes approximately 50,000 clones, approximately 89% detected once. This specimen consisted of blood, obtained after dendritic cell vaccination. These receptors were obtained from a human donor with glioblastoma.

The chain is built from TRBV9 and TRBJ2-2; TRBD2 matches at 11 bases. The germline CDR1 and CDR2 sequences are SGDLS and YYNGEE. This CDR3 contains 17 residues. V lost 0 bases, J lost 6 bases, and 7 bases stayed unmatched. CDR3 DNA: TGTGCCAGCAGCGTAGTCCAACTAGCGGGAGTCCCCGGGGAGCTGTTTTTT. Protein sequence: CASSVVQLAGVPGELFF. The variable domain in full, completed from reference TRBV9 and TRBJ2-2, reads DSGVTQTPKHLITATGQRVTLRCSPRSGDLSVYWYQQSLDQGLQFLIQYYNGEERAKGNILERFSAQQFPDLHSELNLSSLELGDSALYFCASSVVQLAGVPGELFFGEGSRLTVL.

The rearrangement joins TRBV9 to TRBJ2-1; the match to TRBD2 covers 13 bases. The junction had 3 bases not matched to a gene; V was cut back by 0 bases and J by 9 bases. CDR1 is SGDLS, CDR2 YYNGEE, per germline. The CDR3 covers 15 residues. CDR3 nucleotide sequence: TGTGCCAGCAGCGTAGAGGGACTAGCGGGATTTGAGCAGTTCTTC. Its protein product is CASSVEGLAGFEQFF.

CDR3 sequence: CASSQGGTSNTGELFF. Written as DNA, the CDR3 is TGCGCCAGCAGCCAAGGGGGCACTTCGAACACCGGGGAGCTGTTTTTT. The V gene is TRBV4-3, the J gene TRBJ2-2, with D tentatively TRBD1 (5 bases). The germline gives CDR1 LGHNA, CDR2 YSLEER. V was trimmed by 1 base and J by 0 bases, leaving 9 bases between them. The CDR3 runs to 16 residues.

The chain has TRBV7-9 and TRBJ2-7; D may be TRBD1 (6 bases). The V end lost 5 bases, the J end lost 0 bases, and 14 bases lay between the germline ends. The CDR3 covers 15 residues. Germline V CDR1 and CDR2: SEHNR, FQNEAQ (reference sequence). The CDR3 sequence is CASSRLRTASYEQYF. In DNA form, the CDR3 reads TGTGCCAGCAGCAGATTGCGGACAGCCTCCTACGAGCAGTACTTC.

The CDR3 nucleotides are TGTGCCAGCAGTTCAGCGGGAGGCAGAGGCGGGCAGTACTTC. Translated: CASSSAGGRGGQYF. The chain carries TRBV7-9 and TRBJ2-7; TRBD2 matches at 9 bases. The CDR3 has 14 amino acids. Germline V lookup: CDR1 SEHNR, CDR2 FQNEAQ (reference sequence). The junction had 12 bases not matched to a gene; V was cut back by 6 bases and J by 9 bases.

CDR3 sequence reads: CASSQGLAGVQQFF. DNA for the CDR3: TGTGCCAGCAGCCAAGGGCTAGCGGGAGTGCAGCAGTTCTTC. This chain joins TRBV7-6 and TRBJ2-1; TRBD2 aligns across 10 bases. With V trimmed by 5 bases and J by 11 bases, 9 bases remained unmatched. CDR1 is SGHVS, CDR2 FNYEAQ, per germline. The CDR3 spans 14 residues.

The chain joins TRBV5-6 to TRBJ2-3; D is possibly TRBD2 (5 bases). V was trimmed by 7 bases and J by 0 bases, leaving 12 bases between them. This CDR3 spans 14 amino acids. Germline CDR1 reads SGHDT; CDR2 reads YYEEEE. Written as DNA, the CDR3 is TGTGCCAGCCGTGGAGGCGGAAGCACAGATACGCAGTATTTT. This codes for CASRGGGSTDTQYF.

CDR3 amino acids: CASSRKAVRGTEAFF. The CDR3 bases are TGTGCCAGCAGCCGAAAGGCGGTTAGGGGCACTGAAGCTTTCTTT. The rearrangement links TRBV27 to TRBJ1-1, with a tentative D call TRBD1 (5 bases). The germline CDR1 and CDR2 sequences are MNHEY and SMNVEV (reference sequence). Trimming pared 6 bases from V and 4 bases from J, leaving 18 bases between. The CDR3 has 15 residues.

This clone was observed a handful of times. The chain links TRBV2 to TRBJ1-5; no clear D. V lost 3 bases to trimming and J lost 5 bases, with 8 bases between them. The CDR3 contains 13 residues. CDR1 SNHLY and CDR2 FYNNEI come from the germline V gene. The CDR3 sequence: CASSDFGDQPQHF. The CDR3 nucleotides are TGTGCCAGCAGTGATTTCGGAGATCAGCCCCAGCATTTT. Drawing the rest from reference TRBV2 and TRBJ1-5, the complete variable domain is EPEVTQTPSHQVTQMGQEVILRCVPISNHLYFYWYRQILGQKVEFLVSFYNNEISEKSEIFDDQFSVERPDGSNFTLKIRSTKLEDSAMYFCASSDFGDQPQHFGDGTRLSIL.

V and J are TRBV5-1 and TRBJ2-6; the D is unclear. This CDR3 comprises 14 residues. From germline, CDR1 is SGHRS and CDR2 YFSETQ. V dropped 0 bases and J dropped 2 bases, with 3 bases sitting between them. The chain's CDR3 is CASSLGPGANVLTF. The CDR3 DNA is TGCGCCAGCAGCTTGGGGCCTGGGGCCAACGTCCTGACTTTC.

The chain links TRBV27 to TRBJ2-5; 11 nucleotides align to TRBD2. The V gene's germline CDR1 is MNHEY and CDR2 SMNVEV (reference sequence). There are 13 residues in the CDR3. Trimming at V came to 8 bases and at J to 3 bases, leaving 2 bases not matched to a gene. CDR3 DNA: TGTGCCAGCGGGGGACTAGCGGAAGAGACCCAGTACTTC. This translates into CASGGLAEETQYF.

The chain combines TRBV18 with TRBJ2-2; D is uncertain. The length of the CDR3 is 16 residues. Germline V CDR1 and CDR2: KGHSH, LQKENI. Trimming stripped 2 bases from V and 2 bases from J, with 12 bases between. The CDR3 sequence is CASSPSSGKNTGELFF. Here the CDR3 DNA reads TGTGCCAGCTCACCAAGTTCGGGTAAAAACACCGGGGAGCTGTTTTTT.

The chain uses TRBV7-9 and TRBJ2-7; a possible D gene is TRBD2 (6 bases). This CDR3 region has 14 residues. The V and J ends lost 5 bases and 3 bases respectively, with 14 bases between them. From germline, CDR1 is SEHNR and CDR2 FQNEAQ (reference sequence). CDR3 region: CASSPSLRDYEQYF. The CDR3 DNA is TGTGCCAGCAGCCCATCGCTGCGGGACTACGAGCAGTACTTC.

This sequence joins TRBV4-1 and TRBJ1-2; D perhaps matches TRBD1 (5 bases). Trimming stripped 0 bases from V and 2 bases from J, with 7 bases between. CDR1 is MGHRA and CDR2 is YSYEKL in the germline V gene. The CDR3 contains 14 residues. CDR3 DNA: TGCGCCAGCAGCCAAGACAGGGCGAACTATGGCTACACCTTC. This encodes CASSQDRANYGYTF.

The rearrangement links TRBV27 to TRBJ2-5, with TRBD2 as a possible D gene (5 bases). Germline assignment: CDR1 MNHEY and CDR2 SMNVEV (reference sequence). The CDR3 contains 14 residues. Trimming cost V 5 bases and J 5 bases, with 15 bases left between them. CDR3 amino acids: CASSPTTSGETQYF. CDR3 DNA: TGTGCCAGCAGTCCTACAACTAGTGGGGAGACCCAGTACTTC.

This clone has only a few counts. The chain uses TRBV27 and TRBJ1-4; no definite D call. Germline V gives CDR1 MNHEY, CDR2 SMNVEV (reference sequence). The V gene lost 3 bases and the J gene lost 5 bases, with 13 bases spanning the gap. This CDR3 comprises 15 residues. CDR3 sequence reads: CASSFIRGKNEKLFF. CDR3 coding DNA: TGTGCCAGCAGTTTTATCCGAGGGAAAAATGAAAAACTGTTTTTT.

The CDR3: CASSVEDRGKGDPSGANVLTF. The CDR3 coding sequence is TGTGCCAGCAGCGTTGAGGACAGGGGAAAGGGGGACCCCTCTGGGGCCAACGTCCTGACTTTC. The rearrangement joins TRBV9 to TRBJ2-6; TRBD1 agrees at 9 bases. The CDR3 loop spans 21 amino acids. V was clipped by 2 bases and J by 0 bases; unmatched bases: 15. Germline V CDR1 and CDR2: SGDLS, YYNGEE.

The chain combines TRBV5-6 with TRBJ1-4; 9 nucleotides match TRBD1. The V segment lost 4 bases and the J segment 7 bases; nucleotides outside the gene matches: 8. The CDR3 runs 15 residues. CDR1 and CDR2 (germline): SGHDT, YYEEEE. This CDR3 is CASSHRGLGGEKLFF. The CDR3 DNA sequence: TGTGCCAGCAGCCACAGGGGGCTTGGTGGTGAAAAACTGTTTTTT.

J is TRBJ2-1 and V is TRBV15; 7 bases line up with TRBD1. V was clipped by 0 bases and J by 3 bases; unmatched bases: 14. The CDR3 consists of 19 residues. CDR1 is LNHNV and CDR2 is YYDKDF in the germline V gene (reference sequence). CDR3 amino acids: CATSRDPARGQRGYNEQFF. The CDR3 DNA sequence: TGTGCCACCAGCAGAGATCCTGCCCGGGGACAGAGGGGCTACAATGAGCAGTTCTTC.

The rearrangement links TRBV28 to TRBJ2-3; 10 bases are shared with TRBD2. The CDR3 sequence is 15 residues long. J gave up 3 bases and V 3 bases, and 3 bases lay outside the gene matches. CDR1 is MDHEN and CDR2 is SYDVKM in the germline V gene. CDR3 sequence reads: CASSLASGGTDTQYF. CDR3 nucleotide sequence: TGTGCCAGCAGTTTGGCTAGCGGGGGAACAGATACGCAGTATTTT.

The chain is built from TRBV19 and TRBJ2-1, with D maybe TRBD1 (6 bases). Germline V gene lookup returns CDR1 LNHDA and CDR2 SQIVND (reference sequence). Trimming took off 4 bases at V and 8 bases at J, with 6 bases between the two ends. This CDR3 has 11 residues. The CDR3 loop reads CASSNRDEQFF. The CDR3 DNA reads TGTGCCAGTAGTAACAGGGATGAGCAGTTCTTC.

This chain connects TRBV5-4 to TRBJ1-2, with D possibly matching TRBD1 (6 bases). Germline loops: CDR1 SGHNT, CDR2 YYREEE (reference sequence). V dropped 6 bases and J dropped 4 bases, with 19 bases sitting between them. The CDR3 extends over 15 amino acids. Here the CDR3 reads CASTNPRTDFYGYTF. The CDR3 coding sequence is TGTGCCAGCACCAATCCCCGGACAGACTTCTATGGCTACACCTTC.

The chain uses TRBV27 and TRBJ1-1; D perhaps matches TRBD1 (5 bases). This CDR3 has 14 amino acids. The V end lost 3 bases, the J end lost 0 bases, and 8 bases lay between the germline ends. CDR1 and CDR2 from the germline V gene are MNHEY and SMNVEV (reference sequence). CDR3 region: CASSFSGMNTEAFF. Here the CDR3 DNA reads TGTGCCAGCAGTTTTTCAGGGATGAACACTGAAGCTTTCTTT.

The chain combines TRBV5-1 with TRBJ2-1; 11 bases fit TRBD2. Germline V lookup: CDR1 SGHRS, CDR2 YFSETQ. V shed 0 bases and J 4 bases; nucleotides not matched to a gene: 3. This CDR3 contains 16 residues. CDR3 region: CASSLDTSGSYNEQFF. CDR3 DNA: TGCGCCAGCAGCTTGGATACTAGCGGGAGTTACAATGAGCAGTTCTTC.

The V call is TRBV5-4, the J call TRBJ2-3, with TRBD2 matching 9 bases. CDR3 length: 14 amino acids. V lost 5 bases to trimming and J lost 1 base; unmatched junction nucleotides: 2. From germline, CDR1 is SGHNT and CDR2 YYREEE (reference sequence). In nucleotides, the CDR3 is TGTGCCAGCAGAGAGCGGGAGGGCACAGATACGCAGTATTTT. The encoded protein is CASREREGTDTQYF.

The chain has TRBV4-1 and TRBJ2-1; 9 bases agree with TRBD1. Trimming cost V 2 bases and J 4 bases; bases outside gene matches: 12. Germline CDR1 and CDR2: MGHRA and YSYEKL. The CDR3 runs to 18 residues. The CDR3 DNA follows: TGCGCCAGCAGCCAATATTCTGACAGGGGGACGCCTTACAATGAGCAGTTCTTC. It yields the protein CASSQYSDRGTPYNEQFF.

CDR3 sequence reads: CASSSWGTGLQNPTPGNTIYF. CDR3 in DNA: TGTGCCAGCAGCTCCTGGGGGACAGGACTCCAAAATCCGACGCCGGGAAACACCATATATTTT. The V call is TRBV13, the J call TRBJ1-3; 8 bases agree with TRBD1. The CDR3 length is 21 residues. Per germline, CDR1 PRHDT and CDR2 FYEKMQ (reference sequence). Trimming removed 4 bases from V and 4 bases from J; junction bases left unmatched: 24.

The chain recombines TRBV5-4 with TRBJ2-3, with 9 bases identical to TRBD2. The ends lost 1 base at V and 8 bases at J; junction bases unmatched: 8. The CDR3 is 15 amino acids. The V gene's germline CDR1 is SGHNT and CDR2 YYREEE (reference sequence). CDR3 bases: TGTGCCAGCAGCTTGCCTAGCGGGACACGAGCTACGCAGTATTTT. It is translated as CASSLPSGTRATQYF.

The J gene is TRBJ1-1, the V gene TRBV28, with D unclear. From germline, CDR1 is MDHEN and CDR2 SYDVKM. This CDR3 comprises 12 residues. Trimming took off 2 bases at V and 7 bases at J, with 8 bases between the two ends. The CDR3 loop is CASSLLKLEAFF. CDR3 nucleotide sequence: TGTGCCAGCAGTTTACTCAAGCTTGAAGCTTTCTTT.

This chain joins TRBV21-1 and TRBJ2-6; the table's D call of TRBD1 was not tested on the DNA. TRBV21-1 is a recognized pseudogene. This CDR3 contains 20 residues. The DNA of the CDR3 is TGTGCCAGCAGCAAAGCGCTTAGTGACAGGGGATTTGGTGGGGCCAACGTCCTGACTTTC. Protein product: CASSKALSDRGFGGANVLTF.